Included here is one T cell receptor (beta chain) sequence, with context. This sample was taken from a study of blood T cell repertoires in COVID-19. CDR3 length: 10 amino acids. Trimming pared 4 bases from V and 8 bases from J, leaving 4 bases between. The germline gives CDR1 SGHTA, CDR2 FQGNSA. This table comes from immunoSEQ multiplex PCR, and its TCRdb copy is limited to in-frame clones, with some not included. Among roughly 70,000 clones, 70% to 75% were seen once, and the ten largest hold 35% to 40%. The V call is TRBV7-2, the J call TRBJ2-3; D not certain. The sample comprised peripheral blood. The sequence derives from a woman in her 70s with acute or convalescent COVID-19. The CDR3 DNA sequence: TGTGCCAGCAGCTACACTACGCAGTATTTT. Translating it yields CASSYTTQYF. Based on the CDR3 plus reference TRBV7-2 and TRBJ2-3, the full variable domain is GAGVSQSPSNKVTEKGKDVELRCDPISGHTALYWYRQSLGQGLEFLIYFQGNSAPDKSGLPSDRFSAERTGGSVSTLTIQRTQQEDSAVYLCASSYTTQYFGPGTRLTVL.